Following are 28 T cell receptor beta chains from one sample sequenced in a study of breast tumors, draining lymph nodes, adjacent tissues. MiXCR, applied by TCRdb to the multiplex PCR reads, yields one record per CDR3 protein. The sample consists of 180,000 or so distinct CDR3 sequences, roughly a third of them appearing once. The lymph nodes were axillary draining lymph nodes from breast cancer patients. Sequencing used axillary lymph node tissue. The source is a female donor with breast cancer. Some clones in this sample may be carry-over from other donors' samples.

This clonotype was counted ten times or more. This chain links TRBV6-5 with TRBJ2-1, with 9 nucleotides matching TRBD2. Losses at the gene ends were 2 bases for V and 3 bases for J; bases not matched to a gene: 8. The germline V gene has CDR1 MNHEY and CDR2 SVGAGI. This CDR3 is built from 17 residues. The CDR3 nucleotides read TGTGCCAGCAGTTACGAGGGACTAGCCGGTGTCTACAATGAGCAGTTCTTC. It encodes CASSYEGLAGVYNEQFF.

A remark on this clonotype: One junction end does not reproduce the germline sequence, and a read error may be involved. The chain couples TRBV10-3 to TRBJ2-3; D perhaps matches TRBD1 (5 bases). CDR3 length: 15 residues. The germline V gene has CDR1 ENHRY and CDR2 SYGVKD. CDR3 loop: CAVSESGRATDTQYF. The DNA of the CDR3 is TGTGCCGTCAGTGAGTCAGGCAGGGCCACAGATACGCAGTATTTT.

This clonotype was seen many times. A read error may be the cause here, since a much bigger clone is one base away. This chain joins TRBV20-1 and TRBJ2-5, with a weak D call TRBD2 (6 bases). CDR3 size: 11 residues. The V gene's germline CDR1 is DFQATT and CDR2 SNEGSKA (reference sequence). Written as DNA, the CDR3 is TGCAGTGCTAGTAGAGGGCGGGGTGTCTCCTTC. Its protein is CSASRGRGVSF.

As concerns this clonotype: Just one base apart from a much larger clone, this may be a read error. The rearrangement uses TRBV6-5 and TRBJ1-2, with TRBD1 matching 8 bases. Germline V gene data show CDR1 as MNHEY and CDR2 as SVGAGI. The CDR3 loop spans 15 amino acids. CDR3 in amino acids: CASSPRQGRWDGYAF. The CDR3 DNA reads as TGTGCCAGCAGCCCCAGACAGGGGAGATGGGATGGCTACGCCTTC.

This clonotype was recorded at least ten times. The CDR3 DNA follows: TGTGCCAGCAGCGTAGCGGGGGCAACTAATGAAAAACTGTTTTTT. Its protein product is CASSVAGATNEKLFF. The V call is TRBV9, the J call TRBJ1-4; D is perhaps TRBD1 (5 bases). CDR3 length: 15 amino acids. Trimming cost V 0 bases and J 0 bases, with 6 bases left between them. The germline V gene encodes CDR1 SGDLS and CDR2 YYNGEE.

This clonotype was seen many times. This chain uses TRBV3-1 with TRBJ2-2; no definite D call. The CDR3 is made up of 15 amino acids. Germline V gives CDR1 LGHDT, CDR2 YNNKEL (reference sequence). Trimming took off 4 bases at V and 7 bases at J, with 16 bases between the two ends. The CDR3 nucleotides are TGTGCCAGCAGCCTTCGTTCTCCCACTGGCGGGGAGCTGTTTTTT. The encoded protein is CASSLRSPTGGELFF. Looking up the rest from reference TRBV3-1 and TRBJ2-2 gives the full variable domain: DTAVSQTPKYLVTQMGNDKSIKCEQNLGHDTMYWYKQDSKKFLKIMFSYNNKELIINETVPNRFSPKSPDKAHLNLHINSLELGDSAVYFCASSLRSPTGGELFFGEGSRLTVL.

This rearrangement joins TRBV20-1 to TRBJ2-1; 7 positions match TRBD2. Germline CDR1 DFQATT, CDR2 SNEGSKA (reference sequence). V was pared by 2 bases and J by 7 bases, with 8 bases of the junction left unmatched. The length of the CDR3 is 14 residues. CDR3 region: CSARLGGPRNEQFF. DNA of the CDR3: TGCAGTGCTAGATTGGGAGGGCCGCGGAATGAGCAGTTCTTC.

This clonotype was counted ten times or more. V gene TRBV28 combines with J gene TRBJ2-7, with 10 nucleotides matching TRBD1. The germline gives CDR1 MDHEN, CDR2 SYDVKM. The CDR3 length is 15 residues. The V gene end was trimmed by 6 bases and the J gene end by 7 bases; junction bases not matched to a gene: 12. The CDR3 nucleotides read TGTGCCAGCAGGAAGTCGGGACAGGGGACTGGAGAGCAGTACTTC. This codes for CASRKSGQGTGEQYF.

Concerning this clonotype: This may come from a read error, since a much larger clone is one base off. The rearrangement links TRBV13 to TRBJ2-3; the D gene is possibly TRBD2 (6 bases). The CDR3 is made up of 15 amino acids. V gave up 5 bases and J gave up 4 bases, with 16 bases separating them. CDR1 PRHDT and CDR2 FYEKMQ come from the germline V gene (reference sequence). As DNA, the CDR3 is TGTGCCAGCAGCCTTCTGGGGGAGGCCCCAGATACGCAGTATTTT. It specifies CASSLLGEAPDTQYF.

This clonotype has a count of ten or more. V gene TRBV18 combines with J gene TRBJ2-5, with D unclear. The CDR3 extends over 13 amino acids. V dropped 3 bases and J dropped 5 bases, with 10 bases sitting between them. The germline CDR1 and CDR2 sequences are KGHSH and LQKENI. The CDR3 loop reads CASSPGYGETQYF. The CDR3 DNA follows: TGTGCCAGCTCACCCGGGTACGGGGAGACCCAGTACTTC.

This clonotype was seen repeatedly, ten times or more. This sequence joins TRBV6-6 and TRBJ2-3; 7 nucleotides align to TRBD1. This CDR3 comprises 14 residues. Germline trimming cut 2 bases from V and 6 bases from J; bases unmatched to any gene: 5. Germline CDR1 and CDR2: MNHNY and SVGAGI (reference sequence). CDR3 amino acids: CASSYDRVSDTQYF. The CDR3 DNA follows: TGTGCCAGCAGTTACGACAGGGTTTCGGATACGCAGTATTTT.

In its sample, this clonotype was seen many times. The chain has TRBV7-6 and TRBJ2-7, with 8 bases that match TRBD2. Trimming at V came to 4 bases and at J to 4 bases, leaving 3 bases not matched to a gene. The CDR3 covers 13 residues. Germline V gene lookup returns CDR1 SGHVS and CDR2 FNYEAQ. CDR3 sequence: CASSSASGYEQYF. The CDR3 region has the DNA TGTGCCAGCAGCTCAGCTAGCGGGTACGAGCAGTACTTC.

This clonotype was recorded many times. This chain links TRBV3-1 with TRBJ2-7, with TRBD2 matching over 8 bases. The J segment lost 4 bases and the V segment lost 7 bases, leaving 12 bases of the junction unmatched. CDR3 length equals 15 residues. Germline V CDR1 and CDR2: LGHDT, YNNKEL (reference sequence). CDR3 loop: CASTSRSGKGYEQYF. The CDR3 coding sequence is TGTGCCAGCACCTCTCGTAGCGGGAAGGGTTACGAGCAGTACTTC.

The chain is built from TRBV7-9 and TRBJ1-1; no reliable D call. CDR3 length equals 16 residues. The germline V gene has CDR1 SEHNR and CDR2 FQNEAQ (reference sequence). Trimming stripped 8 bases from V and 1 base from J, with 20 bases between. The DNA for the CDR3 is TGTGCCAGCTCACCAGGCATAAGCGCAGCGAACACTGAAGCTTTCTTT. It yields the protein CASSPGISAANTEAFF. Variable domain in full (rest from reference TRBV7-9 and TRBJ1-1): DTGVSQNPRHKITKRGQNVTFRCDPISEHNRLYWYRQTLGQGPEFLTYFQNEAQLEKSRLLSDRFSAERPKGSFSTLEIQRTEQGDSAMYLCASSPGISAANTEAFFGQGTRLTVV.

This clonotype was recorded at least ten times. The CDR3 loop reads CASSDPWGGSDTQYF. In DNA form, the CDR3 reads TGTGCCAGCAGTGACCCCTGGGGGGGGAGCGATACGCAGTATTTT. The chain carries TRBV25-1 and TRBJ2-3; 7 bases line up with TRBD2. Per germline, CDR1 MGHDK and CDR2 SYGVNS. Trimming at V came to 3 bases and at J to 6 bases, leaving 9 bases not matched to a gene. The length of the CDR3 is 15 residues.

V gene TRBV6-6 combines with J gene TRBJ2-2; 7 positions agree with TRBD2. The germline gives CDR1 MNHNY, CDR2 SVGAGI (reference sequence). Trimming cost V 5 bases and J 1 base; bases outside gene matches: 10. The CDR3 runs to 17 residues. The CDR3 coding sequence is TGTGCCAGCAGTCCCCGGTCGGGGGGAATGAACACCGGGGAGCTGTTTTTT. Protein: CASSPRSGGMNTGELFF.

V gene TRBV7-8 combines with J gene TRBJ2-5; D uncertain. The CDR3 has 17 residues. CDR1 and CDR2 (germline): SGHVS, FQNEAQ. V lost 1 base, J lost 1 base, and 16 bases lay in between. CDR3 protein: CASSLGAQPTFQETQYF. The CDR3 bases are TGTGCCAGCAGCTTAGGGGCCCAACCGACTTTCCAAGAGACCCAGTACTTC.

This clonotype was recorded once. A much larger clone is a single base away; this may be a read error. The chain is built from TRBV9 and TRBJ2-7; possibly TRBD2 for D (5 bases). Per the germline V gene, CDR1 is SGDLS and CDR2 is YYNGEE. The CDR3 runs to 14 residues. CDR3 in DNA: TGTGCCAGCGGACCGGGATCCCAGCCTACGCAGCAGTCCTTC. Translating gives CASGPGSQPTQQSF. The full variable domain, with the rest looked up from reference TRBV9 and TRBJ2-7, is DSGVTQTPKHLITATGQRVTLRCSPRSGDLSVYWYQQSLDQGLQFLIQYYNGEERAKGNILERFSAQQFPDLHSELNLSSLELGDSALYFCASGPGSQPTQQSFGPGTRLTVT.

A remark on this clonotype: A junction end diverges from the germline sequence, so it may reflect a read error. This chain connects TRBV7-9 to TRBJ2-1, with 7 bases lining up with TRBD1. Looked up from germline, CDR1 is SEHNR and CDR2 is FQNEAQ (reference sequence). The length of the CDR3 is 15 residues. The CDR3 DNA follows: TGTGCCAGCAGCCATAACCGGGACAGCGACAATGAGCAGCTCTTC. It yields the protein CASSHNRDSDNEQLF.

The chain joins TRBV27 to TRBJ2-1, with D hard to call. The V gene's germline CDR1 is MNHEY and CDR2 SMNVEV (reference sequence). Trimming shortened V by 4 bases and J by 4 bases, and 11 bases separated the two germline ends. The CDR3 covers 14 residues. The CDR3 coding sequence is TGTGCCAGCAGTTCCCTTTTTCGATACAATGAGCAGTTCTTC. This codes for CASSSLFRYNEQFF.

This clonotype was seen only once. The chain couples TRBV2 to TRBJ2-1; 8 bases match TRBD1. Germline CDR1 SNHLY, CDR2 FYNNEI. The CDR3 runs 13 residues. V was pared by 6 bases and J by 4 bases, with 2 bases of the junction left unmatched. CDR3 in amino acids: CASRGQVYNEQFF. DNA of the CDR3: TGTGCCAGCAGGGGACAGGTGTACAATGAGCAGTTCTTC.

Note on this clonotype: This may come from a read error, since a much larger clone is one base off. In nucleotides, the CDR3 is TGTGCCAGCAGGCCGTCGGGAAATCAGCCCCAGCATTTT. It codes for CASRPSGNQPQHF. The J gene is TRBJ1-5, the V gene TRBV6-5; D is uncertain. This CDR3 has 13 amino acids. Deletions cut 6 bases from V and 4 bases from J, with 10 bases between. Per the germline V gene, CDR1 is MNHEY and CDR2 is SVGAGI.

The chain employs TRBV2 and TRBJ2-1; 7 bases are a match to TRBD1. The V segment lost 3 bases and the J segment 0 bases; nucleotides outside the gene matches: 2. The CDR3 extends over 15 amino acids. The V gene's germline CDR1 is SNHLY and CDR2 FYNNEI. This chain's CDR3 is CASSDRGSSYNEQFF. The CDR3 DNA is TGTGCCAGCAGTGACAGGGGGAGCTCCTACAATGAGCAGTTCTTC.

This chain joins TRBV12-2 and TRBJ2-5; TRBD2 is the table's D call, not checked against the DNA. TRBV12-2 is described as a pseudogene. The CDR3 consists of 17 residues. CDR3 nucleotides: TGTGCAAGTCGCTTAGTACGGCGGGCAGAGGAACAAGAGACCCAGTACTTC. This sequence encodes CASRLVRRAEEQETQYF.

This clonotype was counted at least ten times. This may be a read error: a much more frequent sequence differs by one nucleotide. The V gene is TRBV7-9, the J gene TRBJ2-5; weak D call: TRBD2 (5 bases). CDR1 and CDR2 from the germline V gene are SEHNR and FQNEAQ (reference sequence). The CDR3 is 15 amino acids. CDR3: CASSETQRTQETQHF. In DNA, the CDR3 is TGTGCCAGCAGCGAAACCCAGCGGACTCAAGAGACCCAGCACTTC.

There are many counts of this clonotype. The chain links TRBV24-1 to TRBJ2-1; 16 positions match TRBD2. Trimming cost V 4 bases and J 2 bases; bases outside gene matches: 7. The CDR3 loop spans 19 amino acids. Germline CDR1 reads KGHDR; CDR2 reads SFDVKD. CDR3 residues: CATSDQVGLAGGPYNEQFF. DNA of the CDR3: TGTGCCACCAGTGACCAAGTGGGACTAGCGGGGGGGCCCTACAATGAGCAGTTCTTC.

The chain has TRBV7-8 and TRBJ1-6, with 9 bases identical to TRBD1. The CDR3 loop spans 16 amino acids. Trimming took 5 bases from V and 5 from J; bases not matched to a gene: 7. Germline V gene sequence: CDR1 SGHVS, CDR2 FQNEAQ. CDR3 in amino acids: CASSLGDRDDNSPLHF. The CDR3 region has the DNA TGTGCCAGCAGCCTGGGGGACAGGGACGATAATTCACCCCTCCACTTT. Full variable domain (remainder filled in from reference TRBV7-8 and TRBJ1-6): GAGVSQSPRYKVAKRGQDVALRCDPISGHVSLFWYQQALGQGPEFLTYFQNEAQLDKSGLPSDRFFAERPEGSVSTLKIQRTQQEDSAVYLCASSLGDRDDNSPLHFGNGTRLTVT.

This clonotype was seen many times. The rearrangement links TRBV9 to TRBJ2-7; maybe TRBD1 (5 bases). The CDR3 has 14 residues. Trimming shortened V by 0 bases and J by 6 bases, and 13 bases separated the two germline ends. The V gene's germline CDR1 is SGDLS and CDR2 YYNGEE. CDR3 sequence (DNA): TGTGCCAGCAGCGTAGAGCCAGGGTCAAGCGAGCAGTACTTC. Translated, it gives CASSVEPGSSEQYF.